These 25 T cell receptor beta chains came from one sample sequenced in a study of blood T cell repertoires in COVID-19. Sequencing was performed with immunoSEQ multiplex PCR; in TCRdb, only in-frame clones are kept and a portion is missing. The table has 360,000 or so clones, more than 70% seen once. Specimen: peripheral blood. The receptors here all came from a woman aged 55-69 years with COVID-19, enrolled during active disease.

This chain links TRBV2 with TRBJ2-3; 7 positions match TRBD2. From germline, CDR1 is SNHLY and CDR2 FYNNEI. This CDR3 has 13 amino acids. V lost 5 bases and J lost 5; bases outside the gene matches: 4. The DNA of the CDR3 is TGTGCCAGCAGTAGCGGGGTCGTAGATACGCAGTATTTT. Translated: CASSSGVVDTQYF.

The gene calls are TRBV9 and TRBJ1-3; a possible D gene is TRBD1 (5 bases). Trimming took 0 bases from V and 0 from J, leaving 7 bases between them. The germline gives CDR1 SGDLS, CDR2 YYNGEE. The CDR3 runs 15 residues. CDR3 in DNA: TGTGCCAGCAGCGTAGGACAGAGCTCTGGAAACACCATATATTTT. It encodes CASSVGQSSGNTIYF.

The rearrangement links TRBV7-2 to TRBJ2-3; 7 bases line up with TRBD2. The CDR3 runs to 15 residues. V gave up 1 base and J gave up 0 bases; unmatched junction bases: 1. CDR1 is SGHTA and CDR2 is FQGNSA in the germline V gene. CDR3 protein: CASSLERGSTDTQYF. CDR3 DNA: TGTGCCAGCAGCTTAGAGCGGGGCAGCACAGATACGCAGTATTTT.

This clone has just one count. V usage is TRBV5-5 and J usage is TRBJ1-6; 7 bases fit TRBD1. Trimming removed 3 bases from V and 8 bases from J; junction bases left unmatched: 8. The CDR3 spans 15 residues. In germline, CDR1 is SGHKS, CDR2 YYEKEE (reference sequence). CDR3: CASSYQDRAYSPLHF. CDR3 DNA sequence: TGTGCCAGCAGCTATCAAGACAGGGCCTATTCACCCCTCCACTTT.

This sequence joins TRBV5-1 and TRBJ2-7; a weak D match, TRBD1 (6 bases). The germline V gene encodes CDR1 SGHRS and CDR2 YFSETQ. This CDR3 comprises 15 residues. V gave up 0 bases and J gave up 5 bases, with 15 bases separating them. For the CDR3, the DNA is TGCGCCAGCAGCTTGGACGAGGGGGAGACCCACGAGCAGTACTTC. Amino acid sequence: CASSLDEGETHEQYF.

V and J are TRBV2 and TRBJ2-1; TRBD1 matches at 7 bases. Trimming at V came to 6 bases and at J to 14 bases, leaving 4 bases not matched to a gene. Per the germline V gene, CDR1 is SNHLY and CDR2 is FYNNEI. The CDR3 contains 10 residues. The CDR3 protein is CASRLGQKFF. CDR3 nucleotides: TGTGCCAGCAGGTTGGGACAGAAGTTCTTC.

The sample holds one count of this clone. V and J are TRBV5-1 and TRBJ1-2; D is unresolved. Germline loops: CDR1 SGHRS, CDR2 YFSETQ. V lost 0 bases to trimming and J lost 4 bases, with 7 bases between them. The CDR3 is 13 amino acids. CDR3 nucleotides: TGCGCCAGCAGCTTGGGGGGAGTCTATGGCTACACCTTC. Translation: CASSLGGVYGYTF.

The chain has TRBV15 and TRBJ1-1, with D tentatively TRBD1 (5 bases). The CDR3 is made up of 15 amino acids. The germline V gene has CDR1 LNHNV and CDR2 YYDKDF (reference sequence). Trimming shortened V by 0 bases and J by 4 bases, and 12 bases separated the two germline ends. CDR3 loop: CATSRDQGRGTEAFF. DNA of the CDR3: TGTGCCACCAGCAGAGACCAGGGCCGAGGCACTGAAGCTTTCTTT.

This sequence joins TRBV5-1 and TRBJ1-2, with 7 bases fitting TRBD1. Per germline, CDR1 SGHRS and CDR2 YFSETQ. The CDR3 has 14 amino acids. Unmatched junction bases numbered 7, after V lost 4 bases and J lost 4 bases. CDR3 sequence reads: CASSAGTVGYGYTF. In nucleotides, the CDR3 is TGCGCCAGCAGCGCTGGGACAGTTGGCTATGGCTACACCTTC.

Comments on this clone: This sample includes further DNA sequences coding for the same CDR3. The CDR3 sequence: CASRDRDNYGYTF. DNA of the CDR3: TGTGCCAGCCGGGACAGAGATAACTATGGCTACACCTTC. The V and J genes are TRBV19 and TRBJ1-2, with 7 bases fitting TRBD1. The CDR3 length is 13 residues. J lost 1 base, V lost 9 bases, and 5 bases had no gene match. Germline-derived CDR1 and CDR2 are LNHDA and SQIVND (reference sequence).

The rearrangement links TRBV30 to TRBJ2-2, with 7 bases aligning to TRBD2. V dropped 2 bases and J dropped 0; count of bases not matched to a gene: 9. The CDR3 sequence is 17 residues long. Germline lookup yields CDR1 GTSNPN and CDR2 SVGIG (reference sequence). CDR3 sequence: CAWSTPLAATNTGELFF. CDR3 DNA sequence: TGTGCCTGGAGTACCCCTCTAGCGGCCACGAACACCGGGGAGCTGTTTTTT. Using reference TRBV30 and TRBJ2-2 for the parts outside the CDR3, the full variable domain is SQTIHQWPATLVQPVGSPLSLECTVEGTSNPNLYWYRQAAGRGLQLLFYSVGIGQISSEVPQNLSASRPQDRQFILSSKKLLLSDSGFYLCAWSTPLAATNTGELFFGEGSRLTVL.

The chain employs TRBV5-1 and TRBJ2-2; no firm D call. Looked up from germline, CDR1 is SGHRS and CDR2 is YFSETQ. The CDR3 is 13 residues long. V lost 4 bases and J lost 5, with 9 bases in between. The CDR3 region has the DNA TGCGCCAGCAGCATCGATAGTACCGGGGAGCTGTTTTTT. Translation gives CASSIDSTGELFF. The full variable domain, with the rest looked up from reference TRBV5-1 and TRBJ2-2, is KAGVTQTPRYLIKTRGQQVTLSCSPISGHRSVSWYQQTPGQGLQFLFEYFSETQRNKGNFPGRFSGRQFSNSRSEMNVSTLELGDSALYLCASSIDSTGELFFGEGSRLTVL.

The V and J genes are TRBV6-2 or TRBV6-3 and TRBJ2-1; a possible D gene is TRBD1 (6 bases). CDR1 is MNHEY, CDR2 SVGEGT, per germline. CDR3 length equals 12 residues. The V end lost 6 bases, the J end lost 9 bases, and 12 bases lay between the germline ends. This chain's CDR3 is CASSPQGGEQFF. The CDR3 DNA sequence: TGTGCCAGCAGCCCACAGGGCGGTGAGCAGTTCTTC.

V usage is TRBV7-8 and J usage is TRBJ1-2; D unclear. CDR3 length equals 11 residues. V lost 5 bases and J lost 8, with 9 bases in between. Germline lookup yields CDR1 SGHVS and CDR2 FQNEAQ. The CDR3 sequence is CASSNSLGYTF. CDR3 DNA: TGTGCCAGCAGCAACAGCTTAGGCTACACCTTC.

The CDR3 DNA sequence: TGTGCCAGCACCCGCGGGACAGAAAACACCGGGGAGCTGTTTTTT. This gives the protein CASTRGTENTGELFF. The J gene is TRBJ2-2, the V gene TRBV6-5, with a tentative D call TRBD1 (7 bases). V lost 7 bases and J 2 bases, leaving 14 bases between the germline ends. The CDR3 consists of 15 residues. CDR1 is MNHEY, CDR2 SVGAGI, per germline.

V and J are TRBV20-1 and TRBJ1-2; D is unresolved. The germline CDR1 and CDR2 sequences are DFQATT and SNEGSKA (reference sequence). The V gene lost 3 bases and the J gene lost 2 bases, with 7 bases spanning the gap. CDR3 size: 12 residues. CDR3 region: CSASQVNYGYTF. CDR3 DNA sequence: TGCAGTGCTAGTCAGGTCAACTATGGCTACACCTTC.

The chain combines TRBV28 with TRBJ1-2; a weak D match, TRBD1 (5 bases). CDR3 length: 12 amino acids. Deletions cut 4 bases from V and 8 bases from J, with 11 bases between. The germline CDR1 and CDR2 sequences are MDHEN and SYDVKM. In nucleotides, the CDR3 is TGTGCCAGCAGTTCCGCCACAGGAGGCTACACCTTC. Protein product: CASSSATGGYTF.

The chain employs TRBV7-3 and TRBJ1-2; perhaps TRBD1 as D (5 bases). The CDR3 is 13 amino acids. Germline assignment: CDR1 SGHTA and CDR2 FQGTGA. V dropped 1 base and J dropped 7 bases, with 10 bases sitting between them. DNA of the CDR3: TGTGCCAGCAGCTTAAGGAGGGGCGGTGGCTACACCTTC. Protein sequence: CASSLRRGGGYTF.

The chain recombines TRBV13 with TRBJ2-3, with 8 positions matching TRBD1. Germline V lookup: CDR1 PRHDT, CDR2 FYEKMQ (reference sequence). This CDR3 spans 13 amino acids. With V trimmed by 4 bases and J by 7 bases, 4 bases remained unmatched. The CDR3 region has the DNA TGTGCCAGCAGCTCAAGACAGGGGCATACGCAGTATTTT. Protein product: CASSSRQGHTQYF.

A single count supports this clone. The V gene is TRBV6-5, the J gene TRBJ1-4; 10 bases match TRBD1. The CDR3 covers 15 residues. Germline V gene sequence: CDR1 MNHEY, CDR2 SVGAGI. J gave up 6 bases and V 6 bases, and 7 bases lay outside the gene matches. This CDR3 reads CASRQTGGRDEKLFF. The CDR3 DNA is TGTGCCAGCAGACAGACAGGGGGCCGAGATGAAAAACTGTTTTTT.

The rearrangement links TRBV5-1 to TRBJ1-1; maybe TRBD1 (5 bases). This CDR3 region has 13 residues. The V gene lost 0 bases and the J gene lost 4 bases, with 7 bases spanning the gap. Germline assignment: CDR1 SGHRS and CDR2 YFSETQ. CDR3 sequence (DNA): TGCGCCAGCAGCTTGGGTGGGGCCACTGAAGCTTTCTTT. It yields the protein CASSLGGATEAFF.

The V gene is TRBV7-3, the J gene TRBJ1-2, with 7 bases identical to TRBD1. CDR3 length: 14 residues. The V and J ends lost 3 bases and 7 bases, in that order; junction bases with no gene match: 8. In germline, CDR1 is SGHTA, CDR2 FQGTGA. The DNA of the CDR3 is TGTGCCAGCAGCTTCCAAGGACAGGCCGCTGGCTACACCTTC. This sequence encodes CASSFQGQAAGYTF. The full variable domain, rest sourced from reference TRBV7-3 and TRBJ1-2, is GAGVSQTPSNKVTEKGKYVELRCDPISGHTALYWYRQSLGQGPEFLIYFQGTGAADDSGLPNDRFFAVRPEGSVSTLKIQRTERGDSAVYLCASSFQGQAAGYTFGSGTRLTVV.

Points on this clone: One end of the junction is discordant with germline, which a read error may explain. The J gene is TRBJ2-4, the V gene TRBV7-7, with a weak D call TRBD1 (5 bases). The CDR3 has 16 amino acids. The germline CDR1 and CDR2 sequences are SSHAT and FNYEAQ (reference sequence). The CDR3 coding sequence is TGTGCTAGCATCCAGAAGGGCAGGGCGGCCAAAAACATTCAGTACTTC. Translating gives CASIQKGRAAKNIQYF.

The J gene is TRBJ1-1, the V gene TRBV10-3, with D unclear. The germline gives CDR1 ENHRY, CDR2 SYGVKD. CDR3 size: 12 residues. Trimming stripped 2 bases from V and 7 bases from J, with 8 bases between. In DNA, the CDR3 is TGTGCCATCAGTGAGGTGGCGGATGAAGCTTTCTTT. Protein product: CAISEVADEAFF.

This clone came up once. The chain is built from TRBV6-5 and TRBJ2-1; 11 bases agree with TRBD2. The CDR3 consists of 15 residues. J lost 2 bases, V lost 7 bases, and 4 bases had no gene match. Looked up from germline, CDR1 is MNHEY and CDR2 is SVGAGI. The CDR3 coding sequence is TGTGCCAGCATAGCGGGGGGGAAGGCCTACAATGAGCAGTTCTTC. Translating it yields CASIAGGKAYNEQFF.